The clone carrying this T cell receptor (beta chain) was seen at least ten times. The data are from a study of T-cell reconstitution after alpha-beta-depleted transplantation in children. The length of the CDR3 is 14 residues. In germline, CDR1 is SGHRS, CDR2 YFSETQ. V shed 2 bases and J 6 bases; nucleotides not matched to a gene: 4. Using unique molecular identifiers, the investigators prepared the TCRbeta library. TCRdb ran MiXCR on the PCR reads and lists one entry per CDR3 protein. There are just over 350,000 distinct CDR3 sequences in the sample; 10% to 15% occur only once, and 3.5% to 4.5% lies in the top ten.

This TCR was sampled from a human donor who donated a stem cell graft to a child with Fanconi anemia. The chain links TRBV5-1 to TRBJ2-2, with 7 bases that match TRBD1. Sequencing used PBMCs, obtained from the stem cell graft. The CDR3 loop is CASSLRQGAGELFF. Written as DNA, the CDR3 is TGCGCCAGCAGCTTAAGACAGGGAGCCGGGGAGCTGTTTTTT.